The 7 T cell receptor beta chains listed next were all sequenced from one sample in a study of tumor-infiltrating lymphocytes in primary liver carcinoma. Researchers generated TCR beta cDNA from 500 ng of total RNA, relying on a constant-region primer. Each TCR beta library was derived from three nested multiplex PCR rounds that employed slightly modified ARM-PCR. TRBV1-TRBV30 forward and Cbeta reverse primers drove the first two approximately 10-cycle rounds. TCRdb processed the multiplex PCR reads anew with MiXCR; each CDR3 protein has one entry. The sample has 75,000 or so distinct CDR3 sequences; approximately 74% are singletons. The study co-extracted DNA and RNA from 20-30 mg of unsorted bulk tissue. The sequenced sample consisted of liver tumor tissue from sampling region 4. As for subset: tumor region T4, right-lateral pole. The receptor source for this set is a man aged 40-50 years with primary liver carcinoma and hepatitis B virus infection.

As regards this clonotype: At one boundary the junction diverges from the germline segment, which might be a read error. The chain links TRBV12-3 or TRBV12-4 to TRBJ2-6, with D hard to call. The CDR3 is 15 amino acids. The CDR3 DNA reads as TGTACCAGCAGTCTCAGCAGTGCGTGGGTCAACGTCCTGACTTTC. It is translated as CTSSLSSAWVNVLTF.

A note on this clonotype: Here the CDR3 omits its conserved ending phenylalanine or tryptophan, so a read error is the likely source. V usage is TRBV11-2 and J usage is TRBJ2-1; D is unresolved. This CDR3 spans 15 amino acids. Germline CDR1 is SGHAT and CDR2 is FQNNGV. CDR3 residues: CVSSLPSTAPDEQFS. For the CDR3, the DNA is TGTGTCAGCAGCTTACCTTCAACAGCCCCCGATGAGCAGTTCTCC.

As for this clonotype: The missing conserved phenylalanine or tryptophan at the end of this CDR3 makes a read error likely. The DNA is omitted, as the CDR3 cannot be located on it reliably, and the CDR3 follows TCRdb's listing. The CDR3 region is CASSYAVDGTGELVL. The chain couples TRBV6-5 to TRBJ2-2. Counting both end residues, the CDR3 totals 15 amino acids. The germline V gene encodes CDR1 MNHEY and CDR2 SVGAGI.

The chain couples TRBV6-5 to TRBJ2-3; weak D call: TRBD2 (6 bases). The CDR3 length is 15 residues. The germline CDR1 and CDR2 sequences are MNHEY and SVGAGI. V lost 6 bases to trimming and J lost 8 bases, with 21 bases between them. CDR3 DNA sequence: TGTGCCAGCAGACCCGGGAGAGGCAATTACGGTACGCAGTATTTT. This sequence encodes CASRPGRGNYGTQYF.

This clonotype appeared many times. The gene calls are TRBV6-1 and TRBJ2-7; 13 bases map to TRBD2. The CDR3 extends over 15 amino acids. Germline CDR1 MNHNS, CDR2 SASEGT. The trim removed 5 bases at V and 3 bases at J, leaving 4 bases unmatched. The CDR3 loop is CASSPRTSGGYEQYF. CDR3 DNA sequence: TGTGCCAGCAGTCCCCGGACTAGCGGGGGCTACGAGCAGTACTTC.

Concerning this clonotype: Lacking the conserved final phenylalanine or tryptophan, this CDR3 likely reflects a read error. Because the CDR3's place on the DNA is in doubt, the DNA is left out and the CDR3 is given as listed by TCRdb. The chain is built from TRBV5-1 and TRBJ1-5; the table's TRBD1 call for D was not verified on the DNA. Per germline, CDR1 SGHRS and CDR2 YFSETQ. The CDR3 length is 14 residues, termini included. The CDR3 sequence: CASSYGDGGQPHHS.

This chain's CDR3 is CASSYSIAHYGYTF. CDR3 bases: TGTGCCAGCAGTTACTCGATCGCCCACTATGGCTACACCTTC. This chain uses TRBV6-5 with TRBJ1-2; no clear D gene. Germline values: CDR1 MNHEY, CDR2 SVGAGI. The germline V and J ends were trimmed by 0 bases and 3 bases, with 8 bases remaining between them. The CDR3 extends over 14 amino acids.